This is a list of T cell receptor beta chains from one sample in a study of blood T cell repertoires in COVID-19. Only in-frame clones appear in the TCRdb table, and some are missing; sequencing was by immunoSEQ multiplex PCR. The data show 75,000 to 95,000 clones, with about 90% seen just once and 4.6% held by the top ten. What was sequenced was peripheral blood. The source of these receptors is a man between 45 and 60 years old with active COVID-19. Each CDR3 is given with its conserved first and last residue. D genes are given only for firm matches. Size tells how often a clone was seen (once, few, many) or the class of an expanded clone, and some rows leave it out.

TRBV6-5	TRBJ1-2	NA	15	NA	CASIGGKDIYYGYTF	TGTGCCAGCATTGGCGGGAAGGATATTTACTATGGCTACACCTTC
TRBV14	TRBJ1-2	NA	15	NA	CASSQAGEGWNGYTF	TGTGCCAGCAGCCAAGCGGGAGAAGGGTGGAATGGCTACACCTTC
TRBV24-1	TRBJ2-2	NA	17	TRBD2	CATKGTSGGANTGELFF	TGTGCCACCAAGGGCACAAGCGGGGGGGCGAACACCGGGGAGCTGTTTTTT
TRBV9	TRBJ2-3	NA	15	TRBD2	CASSVDPSGRDTQYF	TGTGCCAGCAGCGTAGATCCTAGCGGGAGGGATACGCAGTATTTT
TRBV5-1	TRBJ2-1	NA	14	TRBD2	CASSLGTAGTMEFF	TGCGCCAGCAGCTTGGGGACGGCCGGGACTATGGAGTTCTTC
TRBV9	TRBJ2-7	NA	15	NA	CASSVETRGRDEQYF	TGTGCCAGCAGCGTAGAGACTAGAGGTCGCGACGAGCAGTACTTC
TRBV11-2	TRBJ1-1	NA	14	NA	CASSLQQGNTEAFF	TGTGCCAGCAGCTTACAACAGGGGAACACTGAAGCTTTCTTT
TRBV7-9	TRBJ1-1	NA	15	NA	CASSLEDFRNTEAFF	TGTGCCAGCAGCTTGGAGGACTTTAGGAACACTGAAGCTTTCTTT
TRBV10-3	TRBJ1-3	NA	14	NA	CAISETGAEDTIYF	TGTGCCATCAGCGAGACAGGAGCCGAGGACACCATATATTTT
TRBV6-5	TRBJ2-3	NA	14	NA	CASSVATRTDTQYF	TGTGCCAGCAGCGTAGCGACCCGCACAGATACGCAGTATTTT
TRBV7-2	TRBJ2-2	NA	15	TRBD1	CASSFRTGEAGELFF	TGTGCCAGCAGCTTCCGGACAGGGGAGGCCGGGGAGCTGTTTTTT
TRBV5-1	TRBJ2-5	NA	14	TRBD1	CASSRGQDQETQYF	TGCGCCAGCAGCAGGGGACAGGACCAAGAGACCCAGTACTTC
TRBV6-2/TRBV6-3	TRBJ2-2	NA	16	NA	CASISSRQGGTGELFF	TGTGCCAGCATTTCCTCGCGACAGGGAGGCACCGGGGAGCTGTTTTTT
TRBV7-9	TRBJ2-3	few	15	TRBD1	CASSFDRGLSDTQYF	TGTGCCAGCAGCTTCGACAGGGGGCTTTCAGATACGCAGTATTTT
TRBV30	TRBJ2-1	once	13	TRBD1	CAWSTQGAYEQFF	TGTGCCTGGAGTACACAGGGGGCCTATGAGCAGTTCTTC
TRBV7-2	TRBJ2-1	NA	14	TRBD1	CASSPQTGMNEQFF	TGTGCCAGCAGCCCTCAGACAGGGATGAATGAGCAGTTCTTC
TRBV5-6	TRBJ2-1	NA	15	NA	CASSLDGRRYNEQFF	TGTGCCAGCAGCTTGGATGGGAGGCGGTACAATGAGCAGTTCTTC
TRBV27	TRBJ2-5	NA	17	TRBD2	CASSPNHRAGGEETQYF	TGTGCCAGCAGCCCAAACCACAGGGCGGGGGGAGAAGAGACCCAGTACTTC
TRBV5-1	TRBJ2-2	NA	17	TRBD2	CASSLESSGMNTGELFF	TGCGCCAGCAGCTTGGAATCTAGCGGAATGAACACCGGGGAGCTGTTTTTT
TRBV6-5	TRBJ2-3	once	15	TRBD2	CASSLSGAEGDTQYF	TGTGCCAGCAGTCTTAGCGGGGCTGAGGGAGATACGCAGTATTTT
TRBV7-8	TRBJ1-1	NA	13	NA	CASSRGWDTEAFF	TGTGCCAGCAGCCGGGGCTGGGACACTGAAGCTTTCTTT
TRBV7-2	TRBJ1-4	once	12	NA	CASSLGRQALFF	TGTGCCAGCAGCTTGGGGAGACAGGCACTGTTTTTT
TRBV2	TRBJ2-3	NA	14	TRBD2	CASKTGGLTDTQYF	TGTGCCAGCAAGACGGGAGGGCTGACAGATACGCAGTATTTT
TRBV19	TRBJ1-5	NA	15	TRBD1	CASSSRTGINQPQHF	TGTGCCAGTAGTTCCAGGACAGGAATCAATCAGCCCCAGCATTTT
TRBV7-2	TRBJ2-7	NA	16	NA	CASSLRGGASPYEQYF	TGTGCCAGCAGCTTAAGGGGGGGCGCTTCCCCCTACGAGCAGTACTTC
TRBV4-1	TRBJ2-7	NA	14	NA	CASSQERDSYEQYF	TGCGCCAGCAGTCAAGAGAGAGACTCCTACGAGCAGTACTTC
TRBV19	TRBJ1-1	NA	13	TRBD1	CASSITGGTEAFF	TGTGCCAGTAGTATCACAGGGGGCACTGAAGCTTTCTTT
TRBV9	TRBJ1-3	NA	16	NA	CASSVDSFSTGNTIYF	TGTGCCAGCAGCGTCGACAGCTTCTCAACTGGAAACACCATATATTTT
TRBV5-6	TRBJ2-3	NA	12	NA	CASSSQGRAQYF	TGTGCCAGCAGCTCACAGGGTAGGGCGCAGTATTTT
TRBV9	TRBJ1-1	NA	18	NA	CASSVTSGGGGPNTEAFF	TGTGCCAGCAGCGTAACCTCCGGGGGGGGCGGACCGAACACTGAAGCTTTCTTT
TRBV2	TRBJ2-3	NA	15	NA	CASRPRGASTDTQYF	TGTGCCAGCAGACCACGGGGGGCCAGCACAGATACGCAGTATTTT
TRBV15	TRBJ1-5	once	14	NA	CATSRGRGNQPQHF	TGTGCCACCAGCAGGGGCAGGGGCAATCAGCCCCAGCATTTT
TRBV6-5	TRBJ1-5	NA	15	TRBD1	CASRTMTGSHQPQHF	TGTGCCAGCAGGACAATGACAGGGTCACATCAGCCCCAGCATTTT
TRBV6-5	TRBJ1-5	NA	14	NA	CASSIRDSNQPQHF	TGTGCCAGCAGCATCAGGGATAGCAATCAGCCCCAGCATTTT
TRBV11-2	TRBJ1-1	NA	16	NA	CASSLAMGRALAEAFF	TGTGCCAGCAGCTTAGCTATGGGCAGAGCTCTCGCTGAAGCTTTCTTT
TRBV6-1	TRBJ2-7	NA	16	NA	CASSEVGGVWGDEQYF	TGTGCCAGCAGTGAAGTAGGCGGGGTATGGGGCGACGAGCAGTACTTC
TRBV10-3	TRBJ2-3	once	16	TRBD1	CATRDRGVDVTDTQYF	TGTGCCACGCGGGACAGGGGGGTAGATGTCACAGATACGCAGTATTTT
TRBV3-1/TRBV3-2	TRBJ1-3	few	15	NA	CASSRGGNSGNTIYF	TGTGCCAGCAGCCGTGGGGGGAACTCTGGAAACACCATATATTTT
TRBV19	TRBJ1-2	NA	13	TRBD1	CASSRDRDYGYTF	TGTGCCAGTAGCCGGGACAGGGACTATGGCTACACCTTC
TRBV3-1/TRBV3-2	TRBJ1-1	NA	14	TRBD1	CASSLSWTGTEAFF	TGTGCCAGCAGCCTTTCGTGGACAGGGACTGAAGCTTTCTTT
TRBV4-1	TRBJ2-7	NA	15	NA	CASSQDGRGSYEQYF	TGCGCCAGCAGCCAAGATGGCAGGGGATCCTACGAGCAGTACTTC
TRBV7-2	TRBJ2-7	NA	15	TRBD1	CASSLLPGGAYEQYF	TGTGCCAGCAGCCTTCTCCCAGGGGGAGCCTACGAGCAGTACTTC
TRBV28	TRBJ1-6	NA	14	NA	CASSFVARDSPLHF	TGTGCCAGCAGTTTCGTCGCCAGGGATTCACCCCTCCACTTT
TRBV7-9	TRBJ1-2	NA	12	NA	CASRMLPDGYTF	TGTGCCAGCAGGATGCTTCCGGATGGCTACACCTTC
TRBV6-2/TRBV6-3	TRBJ1-6	NA	14	NA	CASSDQGVVSPLHF	TGTGCCAGCAGTGACCAGGGTGTTGTTTCACCCCTCCACTTT
TRBV6-2/TRBV6-3	TRBJ2-7	NA	13	NA	CASRPRSSYEQYF	TGTGCCAGCCGCCCCCGTAGCTCCTACGAGCAGTACTTC
TRBV28	TRBJ2-4	NA	16	TRBD1	CASSLRTGIAKNIQYF	TGTGCCAGCAGCCTAAGGACAGGGATAGCCAAAAACATTCAGTACTTC
TRBV6-4	TRBJ2-2	NA	15	TRBD2	CASSQTSMNTGELFF	TGTGCCAGCAGTCAGACTAGCATGAACACCGGGGAGCTGTTTTTT
TRBV3-1/TRBV3-2	TRBJ2-1	NA	15	NA	CASSQGGGPYNEQFF	TGTGCCAGCAGCCAAGGGGGGGGCCCCTACAATGAGCAGTTCTTC
TRBV5-1	TRBJ2-3	NA	15	NA	CASSLGGASTDTQYF	TGCGCCAGCAGCTTGGGCGGGGCTAGCACAGATACGCAGTATTTT
TRBV28	TRBJ2-7	NA	14	TRBD2	CASRGLAGPYEQYF	TGTGCCAGCAGGGGTCTAGCGGGTCCCTACGAGCAGTACTTC
TRBV28	TRBJ1-4	NA	13	TRBD1	CASSRGQDEKLFF	TGTGCCAGCAGCAGAGGACAGGATGAAAAACTGTTTTTT
TRBV19	TRBJ2-2	NA	16	NA	CASSYTRRLNTGELFF	TGTGCCAGTAGTTATACTCGGAGGTTGAACACCGGGGAGCTGTTTTTT
TRBV10-3	TRBJ1-2	few	14	TRBD1	CAATDRGTNYGYTF	TGTGCCGCTACCGACAGGGGCACTAACTATGGCTACACCTTC
TRBV3-1/TRBV3-2	TRBJ1-6	NA	13	NA	CASSQEGTGQIHF	TGTGCCAGCAGCCAAGAGGGTACAGGACAAATCCACTTT
TRBV7-2	TRBJ2-6	NA	16	TRBD1	CASSLRGQGGANVLTF	TGTGCCAGCAGCTTAAGAGGACAGGGAGGGGCCAACGTCCTGACTTTC
TRBV2	TRBJ2-1	NA	16	NA	CASSGPVGGPVNEQFF	TGTGCCAGCAGCGGCCCCGTCGGGGGGCCGGTGAATGAGCAGTTCTTC
TRBV5-4	TRBJ2-1	NA	14	NA	CASSLWAGANEQFF	TGTGCCAGCAGCTTGTGGGCGGGGGCGAATGAGCAGTTCTTC
TRBV19	TRBJ2-7	NA	16	TRBD2	CASRATWTSGAYEQYF	TGTGCCAGTAGGGCCACCTGGACTAGCGGAGCCTACGAGCAGTACTTC